This TCR beta chain was captured in a study of blood T cell repertoires in COVID-19. At the level of the study: COVID-19 samples from acute and convalescent phases originated in the United States, Italy and Spain.

This clone was found once. It was during active infection that Seattle patients were enrolled and then longitudinally followed. The germline V gene encodes CDR1 MDHEN and CDR2 SYDVKM. The CDR3 loop spans 15 amino acids. With V trimmed by 3 bases and J by 4 bases, 9 bases remained unmatched. Authors' data handling: Using reference gene primer amplification, nucleated cell counts were estimated. Assay: immunoSEQ multiplex PCR; the TCRdb copy retains only in-frame clones and omits some. V and J calls and clone size come straight from that table; D and trimming were deduced from the DNA. This sample has 150,000 to 200,000 clones; roughly three quarters occur once, and the top ten carry 12%.

The sequencing sample was made of peripheral blood. This sequence joins TRBV28 and TRBJ2-7; TRBD2 matches 7 bases. This clonotype was sampled from a woman aged 80 or over with COVID-19, enrolled during active disease. CDR3 amino acids: CASSFAWGGRYEQYF. As DNA, the CDR3 is TGTGCCAGCAGTTTCGCCTGGGGGGGTCGTTACGAGCAGTACTTC.